These T cell receptor beta chains were read from a single sample in a study of cytomegalovirus exposure and HLA in healthy donors. Using immunoSEQ multiplex PCR, the repertoire was profiled, and TCRdb retains in-frame clones only, with some absent. The sample contains about 150,000 clones, 77% of which appear only once. The sequencing sample was made of PBMCs. The receptors come from a man aged 25-40 years in good health and CMV-seronegative. Both conserved end residues are part of each CDR3. A D gene is named only where the DNA matches it firmly. Only part of the rows carry a size: once, few, many, or a class if the clone is expanded.

j_call	d_call	clone_size	v_call	cdr3_aa	cdr3_nt
TRBJ1-1	TRBD1	few	TRBV12-5	CASGQTGGKAFF	TGTGCTAGTGGCCAGACAGGGGGTAAAGCTTTCTTT
TRBJ2-3	-	-	TRBV5-4	CASSSGKAPRTDTQYF	TGTGCCAGCAGCTCCGGGAAGGCACCGCGCACAGATACGCAGTATTTT
TRBJ2-7	TRBD1	-	TRBV4-1	CASSQDPGQGYEQYF	TGCGCCAGCAGCCAAGATCCCGGACAGGGCTACGAGCAGTACTTC
TRBJ2-5	-	few	TRBV18	CASSPQREETQYF	TGTGCCAGCTCACCACAGAGGGAGGAGACCCAGTACTTC
TRBJ1-3	TRBD1	once	TRBV4-2	CASSQADRVAGNTIYF	TGTGCCAGCAGCCAGGCCGACAGGGTCGCTGGAAACACCATATATTTT
TRBJ2-7	TRBD2	-	TRBV6-4	CASSDSATSGRAPTYEQYF	TGTGCCAGCAGTGACTCAGCTACTAGCGGGAGGGCTCCCACTTACGAGCAGTACTTC
TRBJ2-2	TRBD2	-	TRBV7-2	CASSLGLAGTNTGELFF	TGTGCCAGCAGCTTAGGGCTAGCGGGGACGAACACCGGGGAGCTGTTTTTT
TRBJ1-2	TRBD1	-	TRBV6-5	CASRSRDSLTHGYTF	TGTGCCAGCAGGTCCCGGGACAGTCTAACGCATGGCTACACCTTC
TRBJ2-3	-	-	TRBV5-4	CASSPPGAVKGTDTQYF	TGTGCCAGCAGCCCCCCTGGGGCAGTCAAAGGGACAGATACGCAGTATTTT
TRBJ2-2	-	-	TRBV6-5	CASSYGPSATGELFF	TGTGCCAGCAGTTACGGGCCTAGCGCTACCGGGGAGCTGTTTTTT
TRBJ2-3	-	-	TRBV27	CASSPTGTPGPDTQYF	TGTGCCAGCAGCCCAACCGGGACTCCGGGCCCAGATACGCAGTATTTT
TRBJ2-7	-	-	TRBV28	CASGNYEQYF	TGTGCCAGTGGCAACTACGAGCAGTACTTC
TRBJ2-2	TRBD1	once	TRBV5-1	CATTLSRSRQGAGGELFF	TGCGCCACCACCCTCTCCCGATCCCGGCAGGGGGCCGGCGGGGAGCTGTTTTTT
TRBJ2-7	-	-	TRBV12-5	CASGPPGVWQTGEQYF	TGTGCTAGTGGTCCTCCGGGGGTCTGGCAAACGGGTGAGCAGTACTTC
TRBJ2-3	-	-	TRBV4-1	CASSQAQFSTDTQYF	TGCGCCAGCAGCCAAGCCCAGTTTAGCACAGATACGCAGTATTTT
TRBJ2-3	-	once	TRBV9	CASSVDFSIKGITDTQYF	TGTGCCAGCAGCGTAGACTTTTCGATCAAGGGGATCACAGATACGCAGTATTTT
TRBJ2-2	TRBD1	-	TRBV28	CASSLSGQGTGELFF	TGTGCCAGCAGTTTATCGGGACAGGGGACCGGGGAGCTGTTTTTT
TRBJ2-7	-	-	TRBV6-5	CASSSGIQGAYEQYF	TGTGCCAGCAGCTCTGGAATACAGGGTGCCTACGAGCAGTACTTC
TRBJ2-7	TRBD1	-	TRBV7-6	CASSLVEGQGARYEQYF	TGTGCCAGCAGCTTAGTCGAGGGACAGGGGGCGCGATACGAGCAGTACTTC
TRBJ2-5	-	-	TRBV13	CASSAARETQYF	TGTGCCAGCAGCGCCGCGAGAGAGACCCAGTACTTC
TRBJ1-1	-	-	TRBV2	CASRFSGDTEAFF	TGTGCCAGCAGGTTCTCAGGGGACACTGAAGCTTTCTTT
TRBJ1-3	-	-	TRBV18	CASSPQRGPSGNTIYF	TGTGCCAGCTCACCACAAAGGGGCCCCTCTGGAAACACCATATATTTT
TRBJ2-1	-	-	TRBV18	CASSPISGNEQFF	TGTGCCAGCTCACCAATTTCAGGTAATGAGCAGTTCTTC
TRBJ2-1	TRBD1	-	TRBV18	CAGRDRGLDEQFF	TGTGCCGGCCGGGACAGGGGGCTCGATGAGCAGTTCTTC
TRBJ1-5	-	-	TRBV4-1	CASSPQAEGQPQHF	TGCGCCAGCAGCCCGCAAGCTGAGGGTCAGCCCCAGCATTTT
TRBJ2-2	TRBD2	-	TRBV5-1	CASSPIAGGNTGELFF	TGCGCCAGCAGCCCAATAGCGGGAGGAAACACCGGGGAGCTGTTTTTT
TRBJ1-5	TRBD1	-	TRBV6-5	CASSPQGGGNQPQHF	TGTGCCAGCAGTCCACAGGGGGGGGGCAATCAGCCCCAGCATTTT
TRBJ2-2	-	-	TRBV27	CASRISAGELFF	TGTGCCAGCAGAATATCGGCCGGGGAGCTGTTTTTT
TRBJ1-5	-	-	TRBV2	CASSVNYRGPQHF	TGTGCCAGCAGTGTGAACTATAGAGGGCCCCAGCATTTT
TRBJ1-1	-	-	TRBV28	CASRAVVFRSTEAFF	TGTGCCAGCAGGGCCGTCGTATTTAGGAGCACTGAAGCTTTCTTT
TRBJ1-2	-	-	TRBV30	CAWGEGLDYGYTF	TGTGCCTGGGGGGAGGGTCTCGACTATGGCTACACCTTC
TRBJ1-2	-	-	TRBV4-1	CASSHPQWAENGYTF	TGCGCCAGCAGCCATCCCCAATGGGCAGAGAATGGCTACACCTTC